What follows are 21 T cell receptor beta chains derived from one specimen sequenced in a study of CD8 T cells in ankylosing spondylitis (dated by TCRdb to about 2017). The library was obtained by 5' RACE. The sample was run on an Illumina MiSeq. The public sequencing data were trimmed at Q25 with fastp and processed into clonotypes with MiXCR by TCRdb, which kept only in-frame beta chains. CDR3 protein duplicates are merged, each entry listing the most common genes and DNA. The sample includes tens of thousands of distinct CDR3 sequences, with about a sixth observed a single time. The ten largest clones take up around 28% of the sample. Specimen: blood. These receptors were taken from a male donor with ankylosing spondylitis or in good health (not recorded which).

The gene calls are TRBV7-2 and TRBJ1-2; D is uncertain. CDR1 SGHTA and CDR2 FQGNSA come from the germline V gene. The V gene lost 1 base and the J gene lost 5 bases, with 5 bases spanning the gap. The CDR3 length is 12 residues. The CDR3 region is CASSLGGYGYTF. Here the CDR3 DNA reads TGTGCCAGCAGCTTAGGGGGTTATGGCTACACCTTC. Full variable domain (missing parts from reference TRBV7-2 and TRBJ1-2): GAGVSQSPSNKVTEKGKDVELRCDPISGHTALYWYRQSLGQGLEFLIYFQGNSAPDKSGLPSDRFSAERTGGSVSTLTIQRTQQEDSAVYLCASSLGGYGYTFGSGTRLTVV.

Only a few counts were recorded for this clonotype. This chain connects TRBV20-1 to TRBJ2-1; D is unclear. CDR3 length: 14 residues. Germline CDR1 is DFQATT and CDR2 is SNEGSKA (reference sequence). Trimming removed 1 base at V and 2 bases at J, with 9 bases between. In nucleotides, the CDR3 is TGCAGTGCTAGAGTCAGTCAGGCCTACAATGAGCAGTTCTTC. Protein sequence: CSARVSQAYNEQFF.

This clonotype was picked up many times. The chain employs TRBV7-9 and TRBJ2-7; D is uncertain. The germline V gene encodes CDR1 SEHNR and CDR2 FQNEAQ (reference sequence). The CDR3 consists of 12 residues. The germline V and J ends were trimmed by 3 bases and 0 bases, with 3 bases remaining between them. The CDR3, as DNA: TGTGCCAGCAGCTTCGGCTCCTACGAGCAGTACTTC. Translating it yields CASSFGSYEQYF.

Ten or more counts support this clonotype. The V call is TRBV20-1, the J call TRBJ2-3; 9 bases map to TRBD2. Germline trimming cut 1 base from V and 1 base from J; bases unmatched to any gene: 3. This CDR3 has 15 residues. Germline loops: CDR1 DFQATT, CDR2 SNEGSKA (reference sequence). CDR3 coding DNA: TGCAGTGCTAGAGTGCGGGAGGGCGGCACAGATACGCAGTATTTT. It encodes CSARVREGGTDTQYF.

This clonotype was seen more than once but under ten times. The rearrangement uses TRBV7-2 and TRBJ1-6, with TRBD1 identical over 7 bases. CDR1 and CDR2 from the germline V gene are SGHTA and FQGNSA. The length of the CDR3 is 15 residues. V dropped 8 bases and J dropped 8; count of bases not matched to a gene: 12. The CDR3 here is CASRSGGGADSPLHF. The CDR3, as DNA: TGTGCCAGCCGAAGCGGAGGGGGCGCGGATTCACCCCTCCACTTT.

The CDR3 DNA sequence: TGTGCCAGCAGCTTAGAATACACCGGGGAGCTGTTTTTT. Translation: CASSLEYTGELFF. The V and J genes are TRBV7-2 and TRBJ2-2; D gene ambiguous. This CDR3 comprises 13 residues. V shed 1 base and J shed 3 bases, with 3 bases lying between them. The germline V gene encodes CDR1 SGHTA and CDR2 FQGNSA.

The rearrangement links TRBV20-1 to TRBJ2-3, with TRBD1 identical over 10 bases. The CDR3 covers 13 residues. Trimming at V came to 6 bases and at J to 5 bases, leaving 5 bases not matched to a gene. The germline CDR1 and CDR2 sequences are DFQATT and SNEGSKA (reference sequence). The CDR3 nucleotides read TGCAGTGCCCCGGGACAGGGGAAAGATACGCAGTATTTT. Protein sequence: CSAPGQGKDTQYF.

This chain joins TRBV12-3 or TRBV12-4 and TRBJ2-7; 10 bases line up with TRBD1. This CDR3 is 15 amino acids long. With V trimmed by 5 bases and J by 2 bases, 6 bases remained unmatched. The chain's CDR3 is CASSPGTGATYEQYV. CDR3 sequence (DNA): TGTGCCAGCAGTCCCGGGACAGGGGCTACCTACGAGCAGTACGTC.

This clonotype has a count of ten or more. The chain employs TRBV2 and TRBJ2-3, with D uncertain. CDR3 length: 11 amino acids. The ends were cut back, 6 bases at V and 3 bases at J, with 4 bases in the middle. Germline V gene lookup returns CDR1 SNHLY and CDR2 FYNNEI. The CDR3 DNA reads as TGTGCCAGCAGGTCGACAGATACGCAGTATTTT. Protein sequence: CASRSTDTQYF.

This clonotype was picked up a small number of times. The chain joins TRBV7-2 to TRBJ2-1, with D unclear. The CDR3 has 14 amino acids. With 4 bases removed from V and 6 bases from J, the gap between germline ends came to 13 bases. Germline CDR1 reads SGHTA; CDR2 reads FQGNSA. The CDR3 spells CASSSFLGSNEQFF. The CDR3 DNA is TGTGCCAGCAGCTCGTTTCTAGGTAGCAATGAGCAGTTCTTC.

This clonotype was picked up a small number of times. The rearrangement uses TRBV12-3 or TRBV12-4 and TRBJ2-1; 7 bases line up with TRBD1. CDR3 size: 14 residues. The V gene end was trimmed by 7 bases and the J gene end by 0 bases; junction bases not matched to a gene: 3. DNA of the CDR3: TGTGCCAGCACCCGGGACAGCTCCTACAATGAGCAGTTCTTC. The encoded protein is CASTRDSSYNEQFF.

This clonotype was counted many times. The chain couples TRBV9 to TRBJ1-6; TRBD1 matches at 7 bases. The junction had 7 bases not matched to a gene; V was cut back by 3 bases and J by 7 bases. The CDR3 covers 15 residues. Germline V gives CDR1 SGDLS, CDR2 YYNGEE. In DNA, the CDR3 is TGTGCCAGCAGCGCCTCCGGGACAGAGAATTCACCCCTCCACTTT. This gives the protein CASSASGTENSPLHF.

The V and J genes are TRBV5-5 and TRBJ2-2; 12 bases fit TRBD2. Trimming cost V 4 bases and J 4 bases; bases outside gene matches: 5. CDR3 length equals 16 residues. Germline values: CDR1 SGHKS, CDR2 YYEKEE (reference sequence). The CDR3 region has the DNA TGTGCCAGCAGCCTGACTAGCGGGGGATCCACCGGGGAGCTGTTTTTT. It specifies CASSLTSGGSTGELFF. Looking up the rest from reference TRBV5-5 and TRBJ2-2 gives the full variable domain: DAGVTQSPTHLIKTRGQQVTLRCSPISGHKSVSWYQQVLGQGPQFIFQYYEKEERGRGNFPDRFSARQFPNYSSELNVNALLLGDSALYLCASSLTSGGSTGELFFGEGSRLTVL.

This clonotype was seen a handful of times. V and J are TRBV29-1 and TRBJ2-3; 9 nucleotides match TRBD2. V shed 4 bases, J shed 2 bases, and the junction held 7 bases outside the gene matches. Germline V gene lookup returns CDR1 SQVTM and CDR2 ANQGSEA. The CDR3 runs to 15 residues. CDR3 residues: CSVGTSAISTDTQYF. The CDR3 DNA is TGCAGCGTTGGGACTAGCGCGATCTCCACAGATACGCAGTATTTT.

There are many counts of this clonotype. The J gene is TRBJ2-1, the V gene TRBV7-3, with D perhaps TRBD2 (5 bases). Germline CDR1 is SGHTA and CDR2 is FQGTGA. V was clipped by 5 bases and J by 9 bases, with 17 bases between them. The CDR3 extends over 14 amino acids. DNA of the CDR3: TGTGCCAGCAGCGCCATCGGGAATCGGGGTGAGCAGTTCTTC. It specifies CASSAIGNRGEQFF.

This clonotype was detected ten times or more. The chain recombines TRBV4-3 with TRBJ2-5; D is possibly TRBD1 (6 bases). This CDR3 comprises 15 residues. CDR1 and CDR2 (germline): LGHNA, YSLEER. The V end lost 4 bases, the J end lost 5 bases, and 17 bases lay between the germline ends. The CDR3 loop reads CASSPSGQGSETQYF. The CDR3 DNA reads as TGCGCCAGCAGCCCCTCGGGGCAGGGGTCGGAGACCCAGTACTTC.

This clonotype was recorded a few times. The V gene is TRBV6-2 or TRBV6-3, the J gene TRBJ2-2, with 7 positions matching TRBD1. The CDR3 consists of 15 residues. V trimming: 2 bases; J trimming: 6 bases; junction bases outside the gene matches: 6. CDR1 is MNHEY, CDR2 SVGEGT, per germline. CDR3 bases: TGTGCCAGCAGTTACCAAAACAGGGGCCCCGGGGAGCTGTTTTTT. Amino acids: CASSYQNRGPGELFF.

This clonotype has more than one count but fewer than ten. This rearrangement joins TRBV10-3 to TRBJ2-3; D possibly corresponds to TRBD1 (6 bases). The CDR3 extends over 14 amino acids. The germline V and J ends were trimmed by 5 bases and 3 bases, with 12 bases remaining between them. Germline V gene lookup returns CDR1 ENHRY and CDR2 SYGVKD. The CDR3 sequence is CAISPTQGTDTQYF. The DNA of the CDR3 is TGTGCCATCAGTCCGACTCAGGGGACAGATACGCAGTATTTT.

The rearrangement uses TRBV5-1 and TRBJ2-1, with 10 bases matching TRBD2. CDR3 length: 15 amino acids. V was clipped by 2 bases and J by 9 bases; unmatched bases: 8. Germline V gives CDR1 SGHRS, CDR2 YFSETQ. The CDR3 region is CASSFASGGFGEQFF. The CDR3 region has the DNA TGCGCCAGCAGCTTTGCTAGCGGGGGTTTTGGTGAGCAGTTCTTC.

The sample holds many counts of this clonotype. This sequence joins TRBV6-2 or TRBV6-3 and TRBJ1-5, with D unclear. With 6 bases removed from V and 1 base from J, the gap between germline ends came to 4 bases. Germline V lookup: CDR1 MNHEY, CDR2 SVGEGT. The CDR3 covers 12 residues. CDR3 residues: CASRDSNQPQHF. The CDR3 nucleotides are TGTGCCAGCAGGGACAGCAATCAGCCCCAGCATTTT.

The CDR3 DNA sequence: TGCAGTGCTACCGGGGGCAGGGAAGGCGAGCAGTACTTC. It is translated as CSATGGREGEQYF. J is TRBJ2-7 and V is TRBV20-1, with D perhaps given as TRBD1 or TRBD2 (6 bases each). Germline lookup yields CDR1 DFQATT and CDR2 SNEGSKA (reference sequence). The CDR3 contains 13 residues. V gave up 4 bases and J gave up 6 bases, with 16 bases separating them.